This T cell receptor (beta chain) was retrieved from a study of T cell responses to AZD1222 COVID-19 vaccine. With respect to this clone: The antigen is not known.

Points from the study as a whole: Close to half of all spike-specific TCRs reportedly target regions of the variants that are unmutated.

The assay was immunoSEQ multiplex PCR, and TCRdb's table has in-frame clones only and misses some. The sample lists roughly 100,000 clones, 88% occurring once. This clonotype was sampled from an adult in good health. The source was peripheral blood, collected on day 0 of AZD1222 vaccination.

The CDR3 coding sequence is TGTGCCAGTACCCGGGAGGACGGCACCGGGGAGCTGTTTTTT. Protein: CASTREDGTGELFF. This chain uses TRBV19 with TRBJ2-2; 7 bases agree with TRBD2. This CDR3 contains 14 residues. The V gene's germline CDR1 is LNHDA and CDR2 SQIVND (reference sequence). J lost 4 bases, V lost 7 bases, and 6 bases had no gene match.